This T cell receptor beta chain derives from a study of graft-versus-host responses after intestinal transplantation. Overall study context: Recipients got multivisceral, liver-intestinal, or isolated intestinal transplants.

This table comes from immunoSEQ multiplex PCR, and its TCRdb copy is limited to in-frame clones, with some not included. This table has around 30,000 clones, 87% appearing once. CDR3 length equals 13 residues. Per germline, CDR1 MDHEN and CDR2 SYDVKM. The ends were cut back, 7 bases at V and 6 bases at J, with 13 bases in the middle. The material sequenced was PBMCs, taken around 61 weeks after intestinal transplantation. V and J are TRBV28 and TRBJ2-1; a weak D match, TRBD2 (7 bases). This receptor was identified in a human patient who received an intestinal transplant, so some T cells may come from the graft donor. CDR3 residues: CASTEGGGNEQFF. Here the CDR3 DNA reads TGTGCCAGCACTGAGGGGGGGGGCAATGAGCAGTTCTTC.